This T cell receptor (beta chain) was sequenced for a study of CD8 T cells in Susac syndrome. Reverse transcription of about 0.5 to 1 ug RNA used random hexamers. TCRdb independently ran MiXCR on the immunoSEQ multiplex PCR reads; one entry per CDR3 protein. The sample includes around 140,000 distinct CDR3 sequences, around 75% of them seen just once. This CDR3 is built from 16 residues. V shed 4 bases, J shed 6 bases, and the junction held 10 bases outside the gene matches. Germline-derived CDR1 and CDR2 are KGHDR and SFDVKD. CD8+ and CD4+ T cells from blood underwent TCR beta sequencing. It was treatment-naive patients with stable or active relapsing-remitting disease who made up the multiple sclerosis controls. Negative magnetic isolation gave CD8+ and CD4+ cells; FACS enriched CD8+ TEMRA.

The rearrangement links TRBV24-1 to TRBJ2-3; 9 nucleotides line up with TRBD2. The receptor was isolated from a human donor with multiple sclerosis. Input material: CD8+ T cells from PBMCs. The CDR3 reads CATSDISGGGDDTQYF. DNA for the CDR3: TGTGCCACCAGTGACATTAGCGGGGGCGGTGATGATACGCAGTATTTT.